These 25 T cell receptor beta chains came from one sample sequenced in a study of CD8 T cells in ankylosing spondylitis. Study-level findings and limits: One TCR beta motif, made up of 7 or 8 highly homologous variants, appeared characteristic of ankylosing spondylitis blood.

For these TCRs, the target antigens are not known. MiXCR, run by TCRdb on the 5' RACE reads, gives a single entry per CDR3 protein. The sample shows fewer than 400,000 distinct CDR3 sequences, approximately 20% of them seen only once. Sequencing was carried out using blood, either unsorted or a sorted T cell fraction (not recorded which). The receptors originated from a male donor with ankylosing spondylitis.

The J gene is TRBJ2-3, the V gene TRBV11-2, with 12 bases aligning to TRBD2. The V and J ends lost 4 bases and 4 bases, in that order; junction bases with no gene match: 6. This CDR3 region has 16 residues. Germline assignment: CDR1 SGHAT and CDR2 FQNNGV. Here the CDR3 reads CASSWDLAGGPDTQYF. The CDR3 DNA sequence: TGTGCCAGCAGCTGGGACCTAGCGGGAGGGCCAGATACGCAGTATTTT.

The chain couples TRBV6-1 to TRBJ1-3; 7 nucleotides match TRBD1. V shed 6 bases and J 2 bases; nucleotides not matched to a gene: 4. The CDR3 is 14 residues long. Germline CDR1 MNHNS, CDR2 SASEGT. The CDR3 region has the DNA TGTGCCAGCAGCATGACAGGGACTGGAAACACCATATATTTT. As protein: CASSMTGTGNTIYF.

The sample holds a few counts of this clonotype. The chain has TRBV7-8 and TRBJ2-7; maybe TRBD1 (6 bases). CDR3 length: 15 residues. CDR1 is SGHVS and CDR2 is FQNEAQ in the germline V gene. V was shortened by 5 bases and J by 2 bases, with 16 bases between the two germline ends. DNA of the CDR3: TGTGCCAGCAGCGCCACTCTCAGGGGTCCCTACGAGCAGTACTTC. Its protein product is CASSATLRGPYEQYF.

The chain employs TRBV5-1 and TRBJ1-2, with D perhaps TRBD1 (5 bases). Germline CDR1 SGHRS, CDR2 YFSETQ. V was pared by 3 bases and J by 6 bases, with 18 bases between. The length of the CDR3 is 15 residues. CDR3 in amino acids: CASSWDSRTGDGYTF. CDR3 DNA: TGCGCCAGCAGCTGGGACTCTCGAACGGGGGATGGCTACACCTTC.

This clonotype was detected a few times. The chain joins TRBV6-1 to TRBJ2-2; D perhaps matches TRBD1 (5 bases). Trimming left V 1 base short and J 5 bases short, with 11 bases between. This CDR3 has 15 residues. Germline CDR1 reads MNHNS; CDR2 reads SASEGT. The CDR3 nucleotides are TGTGCCAGCAGTGAAGTGGCAGGGCTAACCGGGGAGCTGTTTTTT. Its protein product is CASSEVAGLTGELFF.

This chain connects TRBV12-3 or TRBV12-4 to TRBJ2-6; 9 bases agree with TRBD1. The CDR3 length is 15 residues. V dropped 6 bases and J dropped 2; count of bases not matched to a gene: 2. This chain's CDR3 is CASSRQGAGANVLTF. In DNA, the CDR3 is TGTGCCAGCAGCCGACAGGGGGCTGGGGCCAACGTCCTGACTTTC.

J is TRBJ1-1 and V is TRBV5-1; 7 nucleotides match TRBD1. CDR1 and CDR2 (germline): SGHRS, YFSETQ. The junction had 3 bases not matched to a gene; V was cut back by 0 bases and J by 1 base. The CDR3 is 15 residues long. CDR3 region: CASSLVGGWNTEAFF. The CDR3 DNA is TGCGCCAGCAGCTTGGTAGGGGGCTGGAACACTGAAGCTTTCTTT. Drawing the rest from reference TRBV5-1 and TRBJ1-1, the complete variable domain is KAGVTQTPRYLIKTRGQQVTLSCSPISGHRSVSWYQQTPGQGLQFLFEYFSETQRNKGNFPGRFSGRQFSNSRSEMNVSTLELGDSALYLCASSLVGGWNTEAFFGQGTRLTVV.

This clonotype was observed many times. The chain links TRBV24-1 to TRBJ2-6; D gene ambiguous. The CDR3 runs 13 residues. V was trimmed by 6 bases and J by 2 bases, leaving 4 bases between them. CDR1 is KGHDR, CDR2 SFDVKD, per germline. The CDR3 sequence: CATSFAGANVLTF. The CDR3 region has the DNA TGTGCCACCAGTTTCGCTGGGGCCAACGTCCTGACTTTC.

Worth noting for this clonotype: The junction departs from germline at one end; a sequencing error may be responsible. The genes are TRBV7-4 and TRBJ1-4; 8 bases align to TRBD1. This CDR3 contains 11 residues. Germline V gene sequence: CDR1 SGHVT, CDR2 SQSDAQ. CDR3 residues: CASSGAWDRPF. The CDR3, as DNA: TGTGCCAGCAGCGGAGCGTGGGACAGGCCTTTT. Variable domain in full (rest from reference TRBV7-4 and TRBJ1-4): GAGVSQSPRYKVAKRGRDVALRCDSISGHVTLYWYRQTLGQGSEVLTYSQSDAQRDKSGRPSGRFSAERPERSVSTLKIQRTEQGDSAVYLCASSGAWDRPFGSGTQLSVL.

This clonotype was counted only a few times. V is TRBV10-3 and J is TRBJ1-2; D unresolved. CDR3 length: 14 amino acids. The V gene's germline CDR1 is ENHRY and CDR2 SYGVKD. Trimming stripped 7 bases from V and 0 bases from J, with 12 bases between. CDR3 DNA: TGTGCCATCACCTCAAATCCTGCTAACTATGGCTACACCTTC. The encoded protein is CAITSNPANYGYTF.

J is TRBJ1-1 and V is TRBV29-1; D is possibly TRBD1 (6 bases). The ends were cut back, 8 bases at V and 0 bases at J, with 34 bases in the middle. Per the germline V gene, CDR1 is SQVTM and CDR2 is ANQGSEA. CDR3 length: 20 residues. DNA of the CDR3: TGCAGCTTGCTACACCGGGGAGCCAGGGGCTACCTAAAGGTGAACACTGAAGCTTTCTTT. It translates to CSLLHRGARGYLKVNTEAFF.

The rearrangement links TRBV6-2 or TRBV6-3 to TRBJ2-1; D unresolved. The V end was cut by 8 bases, the J end by 7 bases, with 9 bases between. Germline values: CDR1 MNHEY, CDR2 SVGEGT. This CDR3 has 11 amino acids. CDR3 in DNA: TGTGCCAGCGGACGGGTGAATGAGCAGTTCTTC. It yields the protein CASGRVNEQFF.

The rearrangement links TRBV28 to TRBJ1-6; D is undetermined. The CDR3 is 14 residues long. Germline CDR1 is MDHEN and CDR2 is SYDVKM. Trimming removed 2 bases at V and 5 bases at J, with 7 bases between. The CDR3 DNA follows: TGTGCCAGCAGTTTAGGGGTAGATAATTCACCCCTCCACTTT. Its translation: CASSLGVDNSPLHF.

This clonotype has just a few counts. The J gene is TRBJ1-1, the V gene TRBV2, with 8 bases matching TRBD1. Looked up from germline, CDR1 is SNHLY and CDR2 is FYNNEI. V dropped 6 bases and J dropped 0; count of bases not matched to a gene: 3. There are 14 residues in the CDR3. The CDR3 is CASRNRGVNTEAFF. The CDR3 coding sequence is TGTGCCAGCAGGAACAGGGGGGTGAACACTGAAGCTTTCTTT.

This chain connects TRBV7-3 to TRBJ2-3, with 7 bases matching TRBD2. The germline V gene encodes CDR1 SGHTA and CDR2 FQGTGA. The length of the CDR3 is 14 residues. Unmatched junction bases numbered 4, after V lost 2 bases and J lost 5 bases. The CDR3 DNA reads as TGTGCCAGCAGCTTATTACGGGAGGTAGATACGCAGTATTTT. As protein: CASSLLREVDTQYF.

This clonotype was seen more than once but under ten times. V usage is TRBV29-1 and J usage is TRBJ1-2; no definite D call. CDR1 is SQVTM and CDR2 is ANQGSEA in the germline V gene. This CDR3 is built from 13 residues. Trimming cost V 4 bases and J 4 bases, with 13 bases left between them. CDR3 sequence (DNA): TGCAGCGTTGTGGCGTATCTCGGCTATGGCTACACCTTC. It codes for CSVVAYLGYGYTF.

This chain connects TRBV29-1 to TRBJ2-1, with 7 bases that match TRBD2. Germline CDR1 reads SQVTM; CDR2 reads ANQGSEA. The CDR3 covers 13 residues. J lost 6 bases, V lost 3 bases, and 5 bases had no gene match. The CDR3 DNA reads as TGCAGCGTTGATAGGCTAGCGGCCAATGAGCAGTTCTTC. It yields the protein CSVDRLAANEQFF.

This clonotype has at least ten counts. The rearrangement uses TRBV5-1 and TRBJ2-1; tentative D call: TRBD2 (6 bases). Between the trimmed V and J ends, which lost 0 bases and 0 bases, there was a span of 10 bases. The CDR3 runs to 16 residues. From germline, CDR1 is SGHRS and CDR2 YFSETQ. The CDR3 loop reads CASSLGRGSSYNEQFF. In nucleotides, the CDR3 is TGCGCCAGCAGCTTGGGTCGGGGGAGCTCCTACAATGAGCAGTTCTTC.

This clonotype was observed a few times. The chain uses TRBV7-3 and TRBJ1-4, with D tentatively TRBD1 (6 bases). The CDR3 sequence is 14 residues long. V gave up 8 bases and J gave up 0 bases, with 10 bases separating them. Germline-derived CDR1 and CDR2 are SGHTA and FQGTGA. This CDR3 reads CASVDSPTNEKLFF. CDR3 in DNA: TGTGCCAGCGTGGACAGCCCAACTAATGAAAAACTGTTTTTT. The full variable domain, rest sourced from reference TRBV7-3 and TRBJ1-4, is GAGVSQTPSNKVTEKGKYVELRCDPISGHTALYWYRQSLGQGPEFLIYFQGTGAADDSGLPNDRFFAVRPEGSVSTLKIQRTERGDSAVYLCASVDSPTNEKLFFGSGTQLSVL.

This clonotype was seen more than once but under ten times. The chain carries TRBV19 and TRBJ2-2, with TRBD1 matching over 8 bases. The CDR3 is made up of 14 amino acids. Trimming removed 3 bases from V and 4 bases from J; junction bases left unmatched: 1. Germline V gene sequence: CDR1 LNHDA, CDR2 SQIVND (reference sequence). DNA for the CDR3: TGTGCCAGTAGTATGGGACAGGTCACCGGGGAGCTGTTTTTT. Residues: CASSMGQVTGELFF.

Ten or more counts support this clonotype. The V call is TRBV28, the J call TRBJ1-1; 8 nucleotides agree with TRBD1. J was trimmed by 6 bases and V by 2 bases; bases with no gene match: 14. The germline CDR1 and CDR2 sequences are MDHEN and SYDVKM. CDR3 length equals 17 residues. The CDR3 nucleotides read TGTGCCAGCAGTTTAGTGCAGGGGGCTCAAGCGGACGCTGAAGCTTTCTTT. It is translated as CASSLVQGAQADAEAFF.

This clonotype was counted between two and nine times. The rearrangement joins TRBV24-1 to TRBJ2-3; D is possibly TRBD2 (6 bases). Between the trimmed V and J ends, which lost 7 bases and 3 bases, there was a span of 19 bases. Looked up from germline, CDR1 is KGHDR and CDR2 is SFDVKD. This CDR3 is built from 16 residues. CDR3 residues: CATSPGLAEYTDTQYF. The CDR3 DNA sequence: TGTGCCACCAGCCCGGGACTCGCTGAATATACAGATACGCAGTATTTT.

This rearrangement joins TRBV18 to TRBJ2-1, with TRBD1 matching 11 bases. Per germline, CDR1 KGHSH and CDR2 LQKENI. V lost 6 bases and J lost 12; bases outside the gene matches: 4. The CDR3 has 12 amino acids. In DNA form, the CDR3 reads TGTGCCAGCTCGGACAGGGGGCCTCGGCAGTTCTTC. Residues: CASSDRGPRQFF.

This rearrangement joins TRBV7-3 to TRBJ2-2, with 13 bases matching TRBD2. Germline V lookup: CDR1 SGHTA, CDR2 FQGTGA. V was pared by 5 bases and J by 6 bases, with 12 bases of the junction left unmatched. The CDR3 is 18 residues long. CDR3 loop: CASSQGLAGVSGAGELFF. CDR3 nucleotide sequence: TGTGCCAGCAGCCAAGGACTAGCGGGAGTTTCGGGGGCCGGGGAGCTGTTTTTT.

This chain uses TRBV6-5 with TRBJ2-7, with a weak D call TRBD1 (5 bases). Trimming removed 4 bases at V and 2 bases at J, with 12 bases between. The CDR3 length is 14 residues. Per the germline V gene, CDR1 is MNHEY and CDR2 is SVGAGI. CDR3 region: CASSSPVGPYEQYF. As DNA, the CDR3 is TGTGCCAGCAGTTCCCCGGTGGGGCCCTACGAGCAGTACTTC.